The rows below give T cell receptor beta chains drawn from one sample of a study of metastatic and nonmetastatic thyroid tumors. TCRdb re-called the PCR reads through MiXCR. In the table there are roughly 5,900 clones, under 30% of which are singletons. Sample: adjacent normal tissue. The receptor set was obtained from a male donor with papillary thyroid cancer or a benign thyroid nodule (not recorded which). Some clones in this sample may be carry-over from other donors' samples. Both conserved end residues are trimmed from each CDR3. Each record gives: V gene, clone size, CDR3 protein. A row's size may be missing; if present it is once, few, many or a size class.

V gene: TRBV15
clone size: NA
CDR3 protein: ATSSGPGVSYEQY

V gene: TRBV2
clone size: NA
CDR3 protein: ASIPGQGDYGYT

V gene: TRBV7-2
clone size: many
CDR3 protein: ASSPGQGDNYGYT

V gene: TRBV6-1
clone size: NA
CDR3 protein: ASTGYIRDEQF

V gene: TRBV5-1
clone size: NA
CDR3 protein: ASSPDALRGGTDTQY

V gene: TRBV2
clone size: many
CDR3 protein: ASRRTESNEKLF

V gene: TRBV4-1
clone size: NA
CDR3 protein: ASSRVVLRNEQF

V gene: TRBV9
clone size: medium-sized
CDR3 protein: ASSPTISYEQY

V gene: TRBV5-1
clone size: NA
CDR3 protein: ASSLLDSSYGYT

V gene: TRBV12-3/TRBV12-4
clone size: medium-sized
CDR3 protein: ASNPSPGLAYDTQY

V gene: TRBV6-2/TRBV6-3
clone size: few
CDR3 protein: ASSYLAGTIYEQY

V gene: TRBV12-3/TRBV12-4
clone size: few
CDR3 protein: ASSYEPPGYNEQF

V gene: TRBV4-2
clone size: once
CDR3 protein: ASSRQGGSYEQY

V gene: TRBV12-3/TRBV12-4
clone size: NA
CDR3 protein: ASSLTSGTYNEQF

V gene: TRBV2
clone size: NA
CDR3 protein: ASIETVTGSAGNTIY

V gene: TRBV28
clone size: medium-sized
CDR3 protein: ASSLLGGRAGELF

V gene: TRBV6-1
clone size: few
CDR3 protein: ASSRGSYEQY

V gene: TRBV20-1
clone size: NA
CDR3 protein: SARDDRETEAF

V gene: TRBV6-6
clone size: NA
CDR3 protein: ASSPRTGREVLSNQPQH

V gene: TRBV7-9
clone size: many
CDR3 protein: ASSDGGQPQH

V gene: TRBV30
clone size: NA
CDR3 protein: AWSAGTGSPLH

V gene: TRBV4-1
clone size: NA
CDR3 protein: ASSQGIITEAF

V gene: TRBV29-1
clone size: many
CDR3 protein: SVEDWANNEQF

V gene: TRBV11-3
clone size: NA
CDR3 protein: ASSLGAGLLNTEAF

V gene: TRBV11-2
clone size: NA
CDR3 protein: ASSHSEGLLFDEQF

V gene: TRBV6-1
clone size: NA
CDR3 protein: ASRLGQGSSGANVLT

V gene: TRBV2
clone size: few
CDR3 protein: ASNRQGPNYGYT

V gene: TRBV12-3/TRBV12-4
clone size: NA
CDR3 protein: ASSPATSEAF

V gene: TRBV6-1
clone size: few
CDR3 protein: ASSNGNEQF

V gene: TRBV5-1
clone size: medium-sized
CDR3 protein: ASSRDRNTEAF

V gene: TRBV28
clone size: medium-sized
CDR3 protein: ASRQGVGELF

V gene: TRBV12-3/TRBV12-4
clone size: medium-sized
CDR3 protein: ASSFGVYGYT

V gene: TRBV29-1
clone size: medium-sized
CDR3 protein: SVWGGRGPETQY

V gene: TRBV7-3
clone size: medium-sized
CDR3 protein: ASSPYEGAAGPGANVLT

V gene: TRBV7-6
clone size: once
CDR3 protein: ASSLGVAGAGELF

V gene: TRBV7-9
clone size: many
CDR3 protein: ASSLLVETQY

V gene: TRBV18
clone size: medium-sized
CDR3 protein: ASSPPWLEVNNEQF

V gene: TRBV11-2
clone size: NA
CDR3 protein: GWSRSGTGELF

V gene: TRBV5-1
clone size: NA
CDR3 protein: ASSLLTGQWGYT

V gene: TRBV9
clone size: NA
CDR3 protein: ASSVDDRPTYEQY

V gene: TRBV9
clone size: medium-sized
CDR3 protein: ASSVGIGTGYEKLF

V gene: TRBV30
clone size: medium-sized
CDR3 protein: AGTPIGAYEQY

V gene: TRBV2
clone size: few
CDR3 protein: ASSDSDGGGQY

V gene: TRBV11-2
clone size: medium-sized
CDR3 protein: ASSLDHRREVSYEQY

V gene: TRBV6-2/TRBV6-3
clone size: medium-sized
CDR3 protein: ASRASANSYNEQF

V gene: TRBV20-1
clone size: medium-sized
CDR3 protein: SASPGQGAFDEQF

V gene: TRBV4-1
clone size: large
CDR3 protein: ASSPPLSYEQY

V gene: TRBV12-3/TRBV12-4
clone size: large
CDR3 protein: ASSLQGYGYT

V gene: TRBV6-1
clone size: NA
CDR3 protein: ASTGTSGNREQF

V gene: TRBV27
clone size: NA
CDR3 protein: ASTYRFPGYNSPLH

V gene: TRBV11-3
clone size: many
CDR3 protein: ASSPGGGRTFFGYT

V gene: TRBV20-1
clone size: few
CDR3 protein: SPDCPSGQETQY